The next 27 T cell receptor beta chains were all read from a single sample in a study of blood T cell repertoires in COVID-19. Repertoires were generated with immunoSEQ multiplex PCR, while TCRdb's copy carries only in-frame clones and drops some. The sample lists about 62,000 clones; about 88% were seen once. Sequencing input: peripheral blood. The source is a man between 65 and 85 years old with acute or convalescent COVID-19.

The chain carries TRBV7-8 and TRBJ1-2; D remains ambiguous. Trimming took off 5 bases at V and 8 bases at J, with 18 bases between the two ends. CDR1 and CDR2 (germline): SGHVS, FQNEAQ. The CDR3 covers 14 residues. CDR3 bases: TGTGCCAGCAGCCCCCTCGGAGGAGCCCGAGGCTACACCTTC. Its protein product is CASSPLGGARGYTF.

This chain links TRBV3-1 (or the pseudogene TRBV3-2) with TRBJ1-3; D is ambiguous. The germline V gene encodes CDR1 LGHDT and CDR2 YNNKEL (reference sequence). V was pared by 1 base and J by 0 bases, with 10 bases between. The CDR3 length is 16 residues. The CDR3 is CASSQVGERSGNTIYF. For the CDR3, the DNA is TGTGCCAGCAGCCAAGTCGGTGAGCGCTCTGGAAACACCATATATTTT.

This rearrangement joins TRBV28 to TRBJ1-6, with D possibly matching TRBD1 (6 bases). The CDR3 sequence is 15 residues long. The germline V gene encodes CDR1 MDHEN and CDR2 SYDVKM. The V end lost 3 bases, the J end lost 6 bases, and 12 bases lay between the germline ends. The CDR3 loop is CASSFEQGPNSPLHF. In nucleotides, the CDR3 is TGTGCCAGCAGTTTTGAACAGGGTCCTAATTCACCCCTCCACTTT.

CDR3 coding DNA: TGTGCCAGCAGCTCTATAGTCGGGTCCGGGGAGACCCAGTACTTC. This translates into CASSSIVGSGETQYF. The chain employs TRBV7-2 and TRBJ2-5; D gene ambiguous. Germline values: CDR1 SGHTA, CDR2 FQGNSA. The CDR3 is 15 residues long. V was shortened by 4 bases and J by 5 bases, with 17 bases between the two germline ends. Drawing the rest from reference TRBV7-2 and TRBJ2-5, the complete variable domain is GAGVSQSPSNKVTEKGKDVELRCDPISGHTALYWYRQSLGQGLEFLIYFQGNSAPDKSGLPSDRFSAERTGGSVSTLTIQRTQQEDSAVYLCASSSIVGSGETQYFGPGTRLLVL.

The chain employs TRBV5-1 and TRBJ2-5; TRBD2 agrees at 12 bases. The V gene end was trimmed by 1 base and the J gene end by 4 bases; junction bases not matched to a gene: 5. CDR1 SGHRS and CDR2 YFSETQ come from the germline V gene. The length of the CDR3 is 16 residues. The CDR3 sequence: CASSLSLAGGPETQYF. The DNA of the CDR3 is TGCGCCAGCAGCTTGTCTCTAGCGGGAGGGCCAGAGACCCAGTACTTC.

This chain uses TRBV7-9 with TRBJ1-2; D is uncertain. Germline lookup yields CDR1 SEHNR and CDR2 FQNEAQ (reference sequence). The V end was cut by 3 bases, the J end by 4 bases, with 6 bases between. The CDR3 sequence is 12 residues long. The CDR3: CASSFRSYGYTF. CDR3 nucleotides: TGTGCCAGCAGCTTTCGGAGCTATGGCTACACCTTC.

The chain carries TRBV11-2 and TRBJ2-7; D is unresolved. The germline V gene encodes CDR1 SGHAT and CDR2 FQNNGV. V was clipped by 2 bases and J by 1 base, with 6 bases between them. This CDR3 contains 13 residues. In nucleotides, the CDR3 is TGTGCCAGCAGCTTATTGCAGTCCTACGAGCAGTACTTC. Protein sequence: CASSLLQSYEQYF.

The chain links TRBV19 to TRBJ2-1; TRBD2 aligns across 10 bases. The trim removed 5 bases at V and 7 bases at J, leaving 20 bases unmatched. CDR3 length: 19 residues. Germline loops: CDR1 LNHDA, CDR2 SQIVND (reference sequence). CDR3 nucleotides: TGTGCCAGTAGTGGCAGTGGTATGGCTAGCGGGAGATTCTGGAATGAGCAGTTCTTC. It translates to CASSGSGMASGRFWNEQFF.

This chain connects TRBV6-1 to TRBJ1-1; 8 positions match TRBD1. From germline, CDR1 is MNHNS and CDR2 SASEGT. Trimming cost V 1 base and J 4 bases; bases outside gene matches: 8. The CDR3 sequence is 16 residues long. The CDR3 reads CASSEVPGGLSTEAFF. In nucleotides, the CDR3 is TGTGCCAGCAGTGAAGTCCCAGGGGGCCTGAGCACTGAAGCTTTCTTT.

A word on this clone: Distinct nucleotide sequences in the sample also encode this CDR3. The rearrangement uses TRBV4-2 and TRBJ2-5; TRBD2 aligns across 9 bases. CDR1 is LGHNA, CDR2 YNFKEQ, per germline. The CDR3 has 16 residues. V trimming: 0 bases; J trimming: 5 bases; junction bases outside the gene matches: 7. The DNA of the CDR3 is TGTGCCAGCAGCCAAGAAGGCGGGGGGGCACGGGAGACCCAGTACTTC. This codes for CASSQEGGGARETQYF.

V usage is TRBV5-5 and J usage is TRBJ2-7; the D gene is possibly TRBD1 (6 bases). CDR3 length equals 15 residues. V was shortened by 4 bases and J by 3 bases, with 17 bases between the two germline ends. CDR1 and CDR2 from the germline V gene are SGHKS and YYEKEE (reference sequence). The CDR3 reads CASSPGQTRLYEQYF. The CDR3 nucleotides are TGTGCCAGCAGCCCCGGACAGACAAGACTCTACGAGCAGTACTTC.

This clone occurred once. The chain's CDR3 is CASKDRGFATDTQYF. The CDR3 nucleotides are TGTGCCAGTAAAGACAGGGGGTTTGCCACAGATACGCAGTATTTT. This chain links TRBV19 with TRBJ2-3; TRBD1 matches at 9 bases. This CDR3 region has 15 residues. Germline CDR1 reads LNHDA; CDR2 reads SQIVND (reference sequence). The V segment lost 7 bases and the J segment 2 bases; nucleotides outside the gene matches: 7.

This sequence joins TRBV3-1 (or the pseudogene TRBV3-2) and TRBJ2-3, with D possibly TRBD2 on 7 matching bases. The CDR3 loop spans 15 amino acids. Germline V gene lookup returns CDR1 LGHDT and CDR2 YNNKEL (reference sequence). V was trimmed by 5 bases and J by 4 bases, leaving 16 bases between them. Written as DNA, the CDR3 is TGTGCCAGCAGCGACCCGGGGGGCCGAGCAGATACGCAGTATTTT. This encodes CASSDPGGRADTQYF.

In DNA, the CDR3 is TGTGCCAGCCGGTTCATGGTTAGCAATCAGCCCCAGCATTTT. It encodes CASRFMVSNQPQHF. The chain combines TRBV2 with TRBJ1-5, with D unresolved. Germline V gene sequence: CDR1 SNHLY, CDR2 FYNNEI. V gave up 8 bases and J gave up 0 bases, with 11 bases separating them. CDR3 size: 14 residues.

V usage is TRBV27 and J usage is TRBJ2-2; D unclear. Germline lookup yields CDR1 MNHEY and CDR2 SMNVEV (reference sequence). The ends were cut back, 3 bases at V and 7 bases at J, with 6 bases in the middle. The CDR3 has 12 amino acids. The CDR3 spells CASSFNSGELFF. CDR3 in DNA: TGTGCCAGCAGTTTTAATAGCGGGGAGCTGTTTTTT.

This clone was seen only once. The CDR3 here is CASRQTGTSAANTGELFF. In DNA, the CDR3 is TGTGCCAGTAGGCAGACAGGGACCTCAGCCGCGAACACCGGGGAGCTGTTTTTT. The rearrangement uses TRBV19 and TRBJ2-2; 7 bases agree with TRBD1. CDR3 length: 18 residues. V dropped 6 bases and J dropped 0; count of bases not matched to a gene: 13. The germline V gene has CDR1 LNHDA and CDR2 SQIVND (reference sequence).

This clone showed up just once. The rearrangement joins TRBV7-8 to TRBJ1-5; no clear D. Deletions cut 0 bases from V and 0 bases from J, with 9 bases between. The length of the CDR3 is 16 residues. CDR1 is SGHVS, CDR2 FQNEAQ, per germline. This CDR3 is CASSLAGYNSNQPQHF. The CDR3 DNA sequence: TGTGCCAGCAGCTTAGCCGGGTACAATAGCAATCAGCCCCAGCATTTT.

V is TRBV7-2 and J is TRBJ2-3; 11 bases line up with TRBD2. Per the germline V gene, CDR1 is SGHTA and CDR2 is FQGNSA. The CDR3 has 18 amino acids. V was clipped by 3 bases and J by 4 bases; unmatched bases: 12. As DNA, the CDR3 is TGTGCCAGCAGCTTTTACAGGGCTACTAGCGGGGGCCCAGATACGCAGTATTTT. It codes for CASSFYRATSGGPDTQYF.

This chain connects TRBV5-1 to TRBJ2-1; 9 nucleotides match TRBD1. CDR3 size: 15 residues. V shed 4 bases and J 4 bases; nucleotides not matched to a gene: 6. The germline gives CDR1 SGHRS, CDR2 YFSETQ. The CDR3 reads CASSTDGTGYNEQFF. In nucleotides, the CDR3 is TGCGCCAGCAGCACCGACGGGACAGGGTACAATGAGCAGTTCTTC. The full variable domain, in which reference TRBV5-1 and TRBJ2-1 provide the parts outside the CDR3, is KAGVTQTPRYLIKTRGQQVTLSCSPISGHRSVSWYQQTPGQGLQFLFEYFSETQRNKGNFPGRFSGRQFSNSRSEMNVSTLELGDSALYLCASSTDGTGYNEQFFGPGTRLTVL.

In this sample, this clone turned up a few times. CDR3 in DNA: TGTGCCAGCAGCGACTACAGGGCGAACACTGAAGCTTTCTTT. Translated: CASSDYRANTEAFF. The chain carries TRBV7-9 and TRBJ1-1; TRBD1 might be the D (6 bases). The ends were cut back, 5 bases at V and 1 base at J, with 11 bases in the middle. The germline V gene encodes CDR1 SEHNR and CDR2 FQNEAQ (reference sequence). This CDR3 region has 14 residues. Using reference TRBV7-9 and TRBJ1-1 for the parts outside the CDR3, the full variable domain is DTGVSQNPRHKITKRGQNVTFRCDPISEHNRLYWYRQTLGQGPEFLTYFQNEAQLEKSRLLSDRFSAERPKGSFSTLEIQRTEQGDSAMYLCASSDYRANTEAFFGQGTRLTVV.

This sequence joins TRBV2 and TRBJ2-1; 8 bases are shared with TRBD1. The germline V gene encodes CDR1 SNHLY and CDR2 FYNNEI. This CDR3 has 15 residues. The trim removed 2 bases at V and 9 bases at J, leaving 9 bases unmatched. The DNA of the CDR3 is TGTGCCAGCAGTGAACCCGGACAGGGTGCCGGTGAGCAGTTCTTC. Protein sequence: CASSEPGQGAGEQFF.

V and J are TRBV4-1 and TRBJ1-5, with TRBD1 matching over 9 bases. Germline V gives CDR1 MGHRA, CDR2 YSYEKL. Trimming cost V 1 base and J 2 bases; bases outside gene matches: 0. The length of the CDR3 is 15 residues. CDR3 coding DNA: TGCGCCAGCAGCCAAGGACAGGGGGGCAATCAGCCCCAGCATTTT. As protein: CASSQGQGGNQPQHF.

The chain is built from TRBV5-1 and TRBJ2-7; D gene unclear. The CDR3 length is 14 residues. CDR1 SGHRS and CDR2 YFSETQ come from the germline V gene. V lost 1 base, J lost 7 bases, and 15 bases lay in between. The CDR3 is CASSLTAVAKEQYF. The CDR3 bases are TGCGCCAGCAGCTTGACTGCCGTCGCGAAAGAGCAGTACTTC.

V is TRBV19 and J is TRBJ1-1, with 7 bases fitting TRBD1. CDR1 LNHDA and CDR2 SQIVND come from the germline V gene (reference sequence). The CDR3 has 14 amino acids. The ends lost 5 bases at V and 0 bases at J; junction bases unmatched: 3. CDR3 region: CASSWGQLNTEAFF. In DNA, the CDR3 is TGTGCCAGTAGTTGGGGACAGTTGAACACTGAAGCTTTCTTT.

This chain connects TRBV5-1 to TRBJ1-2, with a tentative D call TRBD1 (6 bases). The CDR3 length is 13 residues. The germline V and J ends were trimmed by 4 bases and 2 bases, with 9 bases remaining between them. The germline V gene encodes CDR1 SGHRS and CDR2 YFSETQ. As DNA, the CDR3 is TGCGCCAGCAGCGCCGACAGGAACTATGGCTACACCTTC. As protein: CASSADRNYGYTF.

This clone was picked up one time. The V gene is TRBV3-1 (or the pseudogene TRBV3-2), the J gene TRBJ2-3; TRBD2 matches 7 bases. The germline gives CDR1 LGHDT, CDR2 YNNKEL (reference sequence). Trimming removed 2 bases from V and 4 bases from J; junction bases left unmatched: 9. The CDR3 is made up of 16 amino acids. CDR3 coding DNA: TGTGCCAGCAGCCAAAGGCCGAGCGGGATAGCAGATACGCAGTATTTT. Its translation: CASSQRPSGIADTQYF.

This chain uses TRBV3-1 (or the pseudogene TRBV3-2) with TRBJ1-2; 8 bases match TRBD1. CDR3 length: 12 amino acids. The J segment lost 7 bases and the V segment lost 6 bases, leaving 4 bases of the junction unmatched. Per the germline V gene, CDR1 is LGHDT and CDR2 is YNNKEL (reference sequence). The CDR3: CASSNQGAGYTF. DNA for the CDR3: TGTGCCAGCAGTAATCAGGGGGCTGGCTACACCTTC.